This record covers a single T cell receptor (beta chain). This entry comes from a study of blood T cell repertoires in COVID-19. Here immunoSEQ multiplex PCR was the method, and the copy in TCRdb shows in-frame clones only, minus some. The table has around 140,000 clones, more than 75% seen once. Participants came from fewer than 25 US areas, aged about 18 to 89 years. The CDR3 is 13 residues long. Trimming stripped 2 bases from V and 9 bases from J, with 14 bases between. From germline, CDR1 is SGHAT and CDR2 FQNNGV. V and J are TRBV11-2 and TRBJ2-7; D is uncertain. Sequencing was performed on PBMCs or T cells enriched from blood (not recorded which). The sequence was collected from a man aged 60 to 75 who had recovered from COVID-19. Here the CDR3 reads CASSLNPLKRQYF. The CDR3 DNA reads TGTGCCAGCAGCTTAAATCCCTTAAAGAGGCAGTACTTC.